This entry describes one T cell receptor beta chain. Participants comprised healthy donors of bone marrow. Donors were nominally healthy when sampled, though unrecorded immune exposures were likely. V was cut by 2 bases and J by 1 base, with 5 bases left in between. Germline V lookup: CDR1 SGHDT, CDR2 YYEEEE. This CDR3 comprises 13 residues. PCR involved 60 Vbeta and 13 Jbeta primers. TCRdb's table, derived via immunoSEQ multiplex PCR, lists solely in-frame clones and lacks some. The table has over 200,000 clones, around 70% seen once. The data stem from a study of cytomegalovirus exposure and HLA in healthy donors.

The chain couples TRBV5-6 to TRBJ2-3; tentative D call: TRBD2 (5 bases). What was sequenced was PBMCs. This TCR was sampled from a man in his forties in good health and CMV-seropositive. The CDR3 reads CASSFGGTDTQYF. The CDR3 nucleotides read TGTGCCAGCAGCTTCGGGGGCACAGATACGCAGTATTTT.